The 10 T cell receptor beta chains below were found in one sample sequenced in a study of T cells in women clearing cervical HPV infection. Method: immunoSEQ multiplex PCR; TCRdb's copy keeps in-frame clones and lacks some. This listing includes about 22,000 clones. Sequenced sample: blood buffy coat. These receptors originate from a woman aged 18-69 years with a cervical HPV16 infection that either progressed to CIN3+ or cleared (not recorded which).

Of note for this clone: The sequenced fragment ends 3 residues before the CDR3 boundary, so the rest is inferred from the germline J gene. The rearrangement uses TRBV7-8 and TRBJ2-3; a possible D gene is TRBD2 (6 bases). Per the germline V gene, CDR1 is SGHVS and CDR2 is FQNEAQ. The CDR3 runs to 15 residues. The CDR3 bases that were read are TGTGCCAGCAGCTTTGGTGCGGGGTTATGGGAGACG. It specifies CASSFGAGLWET. The whole CDR3 region reads CASSFGAGLWETQYF.

CDR3 sequence: CASRQGSEKLFF. CDR3 DNA (partial): TGCGCCAGCAGACAGGGAAGTGAAAAA. The V gene is TRBV5-1, the J gene TRBJ1-4; the D gene is possibly TRBD1 (6 bases). Coverage ceases 3 residues before the CDR3 finishes, and the germline J gene fills in the end. The CDR3 is 12 residues long. Trimming pared 5 bases from V and 7 bases from J, leaving 9 bases between. Germline V gene lookup returns CDR1 SGHRS and CDR2 YFSETQ.

In the case of this clone: Read sequence stops 3 residues before the CDR3 end, and the germline J gene provides the missing end. The chain is built from TRBV7-9 and TRBJ1-6; the match to TRBD1 covers 7 bases. CDR1 is SEHNR and CDR2 is FQNEAQ in the germline V gene (reference sequence). J lost 9 bases, V lost 5 bases, and 7 bases had no gene match. This CDR3 has 14 amino acids. The CDR3 loop is CASSADRVRSPLHF. The CDR3 bases that were read are TGTGCCAGCAGCGCCGACAGGGTCCGTTCACCC.

Details on this clone: The read ends 3 residues shy of where the CDR3 ends; the end is completed using the germline J gene. J is TRBJ2-3 and V is TRBV7-9; D is ambiguous. CDR1 SEHNR and CDR2 FQNEAQ come from the germline V gene (reference sequence). There are 14 residues in the CDR3. The sequenced CDR3 bases are TGTGCCAGCAGCTTAGCGGCAGGCCAAGAGGCG. Translation gives CASSLAAGQEA. The whole CDR3 protein reads CASSLAAGQEAQYF.

Comment on this clone: Read coverage stops 3 residues before the CDR3 terminus; the germline J gene supplies the remainder. The J gene is TRBJ2-5, the V gene TRBV5-1; D possibly corresponds to TRBD2 (6 bases). There are 11 residues in the CDR3. Looked up from germline, CDR1 is SGHRS and CDR2 is YFSETQ. Trimming removed 5 bases at V and 7 bases at J, with 9 bases between. The CDR3 spells CASRRDATQYF. The covered CDR3 bases are TGCGCCAGCAGGCGGGATGCGACC.

A remark on this clone: The CDR3 end is not reached by the read, which stops 3 residues before it; the germline J gene fills it in. The rearrangement joins TRBV28 to TRBJ2-3, with 7 nucleotides matching TRBD1. Germline CDR1 is MDHEN and CDR2 is SYDVKM. This CDR3 is 12 amino acids long. Trimming took 6 bases from V and 5 from J; bases not matched to a gene: 2. The sequenced part of the CDR3 DNA is TGTGCCAGCAGAGACAGGGAAGATACG. Encoded protein: CASRDREDT. From start to end, the CDR3 is CASRDREDTQYF.

Regarding this clone: The read falls 3 residues short of the CDR3 end, and the missing part is taken from the germline J gene. The chain combines TRBV7-2 with TRBJ2-3, with a tentative D call TRBD1 (6 bases). The CDR3 runs to 15 residues. Germline CDR1 SGHTA, CDR2 FQGNSA. Trimming cost V 4 bases and J 2 bases, with 13 bases left between them. The CDR3 bases that were read are TGTGCCAGCAGCTGGCGACAGGCGAACACAGATACG. It yields the protein CASSWRQANTDT. From start to end, the CDR3 is CASSWRQANTDTQYF.

Measured by frequency, this clone is medium-sized (0.01 to 0.1%). Read sequence stops 3 residues before the CDR3 end, and the germline J gene provides the missing end. This chain joins TRBV30 and TRBJ2-3; 10 positions agree with TRBD1. J lost 5 bases, V lost 3 bases, and 5 bases had no gene match. This CDR3 is built from 14 residues. The germline V gene encodes CDR1 GTSNPN and CDR2 SVGIG (reference sequence). CDR3 DNA (partial): TGTGCCTGGAGGAGACAGGGGGCTGAAGATACG. This translates into CAWRRQGAEDT. The entire CDR3 is CAWRRQGAEDTQYF. Full variable domain (remainder filled in from reference TRBV30 and TRBJ2-3): SQTIHQWPATLVQPVGSPLSLECTVEGTSNPNLYWYRQAAGRGLQLLFYSVGIGQISSEVPQNLSASRPQDRQFILSSKKLLLSDSGFYLCAWRRQGAEDTQYFGPGTRLTVL.

As concerns this clone: The sequence runs out 3 residues before the end of the CDR3; the remainder is reconstructed from the germline J gene. This chain connects TRBV27 to TRBJ2-5; D remains unclear. The CDR3 consists of 12 residues. Per germline, CDR1 MNHEY and CDR2 SMNVEV (reference sequence). The germline V and J ends were trimmed by 11 bases and 1 base, with 11 bases remaining between them. CDR3 sequence: CAHPDTQETQYF. The DNA read from the CDR3 is TGTGCCCACCCAGACACCCAAGAGACC.

With respect to this clone: The read ends 3 residues shy of where the CDR3 ends; the end is completed using the germline J gene. This chain links TRBV13 with TRBJ1-2; 12 bases are shared with TRBD1. V was clipped by 0 bases and J by 6 bases; unmatched bases: 8. Looked up from germline, CDR1 is PRHDT and CDR2 is FYEKMQ (reference sequence). CDR3 length: 17 residues. CDR3 sequence reads: CASSLGPRDRGLHGYTF. CDR3 DNA (partial): TGTGCCAGCAGCTTAGGCCCGCGGGACAGGGGGCTCCATGGC.